Below, 12 T cell receptor beta chains from the same sample are listed, as sequenced in a study of blood T cell repertoires in COVID-19. The method was immunoSEQ multiplex PCR; TCRdb's version includes in-frame clones alone and lacks a portion of them. The table records 140,000 to 150,000 clones, approximately 88% of them present only once. The specimen was PBMCs or T cells enriched from blood (not recorded which). The receptors come from a woman aged 25 to 39 with acute COVID-19.

The gene calls are TRBV21-1 and TRBJ2-7; the DNA was not compared with TRBD2, the D call given in the table. TRBV21-1 is described as a pseudogene. This CDR3 spans 15 amino acids. The CDR3 sequence is CASRTSGRGNYEQYF. Here the CDR3 DNA reads TGTGCCAGTCGGACTAGCGGGAGGGGAAACTACGAGCAGTACTTC.

The chain couples TRBV6-2 or TRBV6-3 to TRBJ2-7; 10 nucleotides align to TRBD1. There are 14 residues in the CDR3. V dropped 3 bases and J dropped 2; count of bases not matched to a gene: 1. CDR1 and CDR2 from the germline V gene are MNHEY and SVGEGT. DNA for the CDR3: TGTGCCAGCAGTTATGGACAGGGGGCCTACGAGCAGTACTTC. Amino acid sequence: CASSYGQGAYEQYF.

V and J are TRBV4-3 and TRBJ2-1; D ambiguous. V was pared by 0 bases and J by 1 base, with 10 bases between. Per germline, CDR1 LGHNA and CDR2 YSLEER. The CDR3 is 16 residues long. CDR3 sequence reads: CASSQDTSGSYNEQFF. CDR3 nucleotide sequence: TGCGCCAGCAGCCAAGATACTTCGGGTTCCTACAATGAGCAGTTCTTC.

The gene calls are TRBV30 and TRBJ1-1; D remains ambiguous. Trimming removed 5 bases from V and 8 bases from J, with 9 bases in between. The CDR3 has 10 residues. Per the germline V gene, CDR1 is GTSNPN and CDR2 is SVGIG (reference sequence). The CDR3 DNA sequence: TGTGCCTGGGATCGGGAGGAAGCTTTCTTT. It specifies CAWDREEAFF.

CDR3 residues: CASSSTSGLSQETQYF. The DNA for the CDR3 is TGTGCCAGCTCATCGACTAGCGGGCTTTCGCAAGAGACCCAGTACTTC. The V call is TRBV18, the J call TRBJ2-5; 10 bases are shared with TRBD2. The CDR3 length is 16 residues. Germline lookup yields CDR1 KGHSH and CDR2 LQKENI. V shed 5 bases, J shed 2 bases, and the junction held 8 bases outside the gene matches. Together with reference TRBV18 and TRBJ2-5, the CDR3 gives the full variable domain: NAGVMQNPRHLVRRRGQEARLRCSPMKGHSHVYWYRQLPEEGLKFMVYLQKENIIDESGMPKERFSAEFPKEGPSILRIQQVVRGDSAAYFCASSSTSGLSQETQYFGPGTRLLVL.

The DNA of the CDR3 is TGTGCCAGTACAACCCTTATGGGCGGGAGACAGCCCCAGCATTTT. It codes for CASTTLMGGRQPQHF. The chain links TRBV19 to TRBJ1-5; no clear D gene. CDR3 size: 15 residues. Per the germline V gene, CDR1 is LNHDA and CDR2 is SQIVND (reference sequence). The V gene lost 7 bases and the J gene lost 7 bases, with 20 bases spanning the gap.

This chain links TRBV18 with TRBJ2-7, with 8 bases that match TRBD2. With V trimmed by 5 bases and J by 2 bases, 8 bases remained unmatched. Germline CDR1 and CDR2: KGHSH and LQKENI. This CDR3 has 15 residues. CDR3 DNA sequence: TGTGCCAGCTCATCCGCGGGGGGTTATGCCTACGAGCAGTACTTC. Residues: CASSSAGGYAYEQYF.

This chain joins TRBV18 and TRBJ1-4; 7 bases line up with TRBD1. This CDR3 spans 15 amino acids. Germline CDR1 reads KGHSH; CDR2 reads LQKENI. The V and J ends lost 5 bases and 5 bases, in that order; junction bases with no gene match: 8. For the CDR3, the DNA is TGTGCCAGCTCAGCAAGACAGGGACCCAATGAAAAACTGTTTTTT. As protein: CASSARQGPNEKLFF.

The chain has TRBV7-2 and TRBJ1-2, with TRBD1 identical over 12 bases. V lost 5 bases, J lost 8 bases, and 12 bases stayed unmatched. The germline CDR1 and CDR2 sequences are SGHTA and FQGNSA. The CDR3 totals 16 residues. The CDR3 bases are TGTGCCAGCAGCCCGGGACAGGGGGCGCGATTCCTCGGCTACACCTTC. Its translation is CASSPGQGARFLGYTF.

Only one count was recorded for this clone. This chain connects TRBV10-3 to TRBJ1-2; the match to TRBD1 covers 7 bases. The germline gives CDR1 ENHRY, CDR2 SYGVKD. CDR3 size: 13 residues. The V segment lost 8 bases and the J segment 1 base; nucleotides outside the gene matches: 4. The CDR3 region is CAIGGQLNYGYTF. CDR3 in DNA: TGTGCCATCGGGGGACAGCTTAACTATGGCTACACCTTC.

The chain is built from TRBV7-9 and TRBJ1-1; maybe TRBD1 (5 bases). This CDR3 has 15 residues. Germline loops: CDR1 SEHNR, CDR2 FQNEAQ (reference sequence). V was trimmed by 4 bases and J by 6 bases, leaving 18 bases between them. Here the CDR3 DNA reads TGTGCCAGCAGCTCCCCCTCCCAGGGTTCGCCTGAAGCTTTCTTT. Its translation is CASSSPSQGSPEAFF. Drawing the rest from reference TRBV7-9 and TRBJ1-1, the complete variable domain is DTGVSQNPRHKITKRGQNVTFRCDPISEHNRLYWYRQTLGQGPEFLTYFQNEAQLEKSRLLSDRFSAERPKGSFSTLEIQRTEQGDSAMYLCASSSPSQGSPEAFFGQGTRLTVV.

The chain uses TRBV10-3 and TRBJ2-5; tentative D call: TRBD2 (6 bases). Germline V lookup: CDR1 ENHRY, CDR2 SYGVKD. V was pared by 4 bases and J by 4 bases, with 16 bases between. This CDR3 spans 15 amino acids. The CDR3 loop is CAISGGGVVRETQYF. Here the CDR3 DNA reads TGTGCCATCAGTGGTGGAGGGGTTGTGCGAGAGACCCAGTACTTC.